This record concerns one T cell receptor (beta chain) sequence. The data are from a study of blood T cell repertoires in COVID-19. Background on the study: Acute and convalescent COVID-19 samples came from the United States, Italy and Spain.

Authors' methods: Quantification of nucleated cells was approximated via reference gene primer amplification. TCRdb's table, derived via immunoSEQ multiplex PCR, lists solely in-frame clones and lacks some. V and J calls and clone size are as listed in that table; D and trimming were resolved from the DNA. Here the sample spans approximately 200,000 clones, 70% to 90% being singletons. The source of this sequence is a man aged 45 to 65 who had recovered from COVID-19. Sequences were obtained from peripheral blood.

The DNA of the CDR3 is TGTGCCAGCAGCTCCCTACTAGCGGACTCCTACGAGCAGTACTTC. Its translation is CASSSLLADSYEQYF. The V call is TRBV7-8, the J call TRBJ2-7; the match to TRBD2 covers 8 bases. This CDR3 comprises 15 residues. The V gene end was trimmed by 4 bases and the J gene end by 0 bases; junction bases not matched to a gene: 5. CDR1 and CDR2 from the germline V gene are SGHVS and FQNEAQ.